This TCR beta chain derives from a study of cytomegalovirus exposure and HLA in healthy donors (dated by TCRdb to 2015 to 2018). Background on the whole study: In an earlier analysis of roughly 500 of the donors, roughly 300 Gb of sequence data and some 120 million unique TCR beta sequences from about 190 million T cells were reported. High-throughput TCR immunosequencing, statistical association of individual TCRs with disease status, and machine learning were combined to predict cytomegalovirus infection status. Donor age, sex, ethnicity and CMV serostatus were compiled alongside the repertoire data. The study used immunosequencing to profile the T cell repertoires of under 700 subjects and linked those repertoires to cytomegalovirus serostatus. A later genetic analysis used genome-wide SNP genotypes for about 65% of the roughly 670 donors, treating that subset as a discovery cohort. The aim of the study was to test whether cataloging public T cell receptors could identify signatures of past pathogen exposure. HLA typing included class I and class II loci at four-digit resolution. On average, 235,054 unique TCR beta nucleotide sequences were sequenced per donor among 300 to 500 genotyped donors of the cohort, with around 19% of those sequences being non-productive. Typing coverage varied by locus: about 629-640 donors for A, B, C, DRB1 and DQB1; some 520 for DQA1; over 600 for DPA1; approximately 490 for DPB1. Of the 300 to 450 genotyped donors, over 65% fell in the genetic ancestry cluster associated with self-reported Caucasian donors. Rather than drawing on any new phenotypic data, the later analysis identified candidate immune exposures from TCR beta sequences and the way those sequences occurred across donors. A later analysis re-analyzed previously published TCR beta repertoires from hundreds of donors and added high-resolution HLA genotyping to study TCR occurrence patterns. In addition to the first cohort of 666 subjects, a separate validation cohort of under 150 different subjects was used. Every repertoire in the discovery cohort had been generated on one and the same sequencing platform. An early release that covered roughly 600 HLA-typed donors contained approximately 320 gigabases of sequencing data and 80 million or so unique TCR sequences. Four to six DR-DQ haplotypes were handled as single units for association and clustering, since linkage in the cohort was strong. To decide whether each TCR beta V gene segment behaved as functional or pseudogenic, an earlier analysis of fewer than 750 of the donors relied on high-throughput TCR beta sequencing. Beyond this particular receptor, the publication reports: Most CMV-associated TCR beta chains appeared to be HLA-restricted in a later analysis, and the HLA associations seemed to be driven largely by CMV exposure. In both the original and validation cohorts, the classifier was reported to diagnose cytomegalovirus status with high specificity and sensitivity. The sequencing pipeline was judged likely to have produced a cluster of highly shared sequence variants as a technical artifact. Only TCR beta chains were sequenced in this cohort, and the absence of alpha or paired-chain data limited detectable features. Approximately 18 rarely observed V segments, including chromosome 9 orphons, were excluded from the earlier analysis of about 610 of the donors because counts were too low. In an earlier analysis of approximately 590 of the donors, most TCR beta V segments appeared in productive rearrangements about 90% or about 30% of the time, broadly matching IMGT annotations. The 87-base-pair reads could not distinguish some IMGT-functional V segments, including TRBV6-2 and TRBV6-3, so those segments were excluded. Compared with equally common non-associated chains, HLA-associated TCR beta chains in a later analysis were more clonally expanded and had lower generation probabilities. The study gave a list of around 170 TCR beta chains associated with cytomegalovirus. Sequencing depth was assumed to be roughly uniform across donors in the presence/absence analyses, though that assumption may not hold. Because HLA typing was unavailable for some donors at each locus, only the typed subset was used in association tests. Compared with the approximately 710-donor mean, donors in an Asian-associated ancestry cluster had fewer N-insertions in productive TCRs, according to a later genetic analysis. The only immune exposure information available for the cohort was CMV serostatus. A further reported finding was that TCR beta sequences accurately predicted the HLA-A and HLA-B alleles for most subjects in the first cohort. In a later analysis, 15,000 to 20,000 TCR beta sequences were associated with specific HLA alleles at a false discovery rate of 0.05. Most TCR sequences were observed very rarely across donors, whereas some public TCRs were present in many individuals. Several of the top co-occurrence clusters appeared to be linked to parvovirus B19, influenza, CMV and Epstein-Barr virus, according to a later analysis. In vitro tests confirmed that three of the cytomegalovirus-associated TCR beta chains recognize cytomegalovirus antigens. In a later analysis, TCR association rates were found to vary across HLA loci, with the most associated TCRs seen for DRB1 alleles and the fewest for HLA-C alleles. Assigning TCR associations to individual alleles was difficult when HLA alleles, especially DR and DQ, strongly co-occurred. Correlated functional status among segregating V segments might reflect linkage disequilibrium, but an unknown experimental factor could not be ruled out. A later genetic analysis associated a missense DCLRE1C variant with V-gene and J-gene trimming of TCR beta chains, and an independent cohort replicated the association. The authors suggested that the approach could potentially be generalized to other disease states and immunological phenotypes.

Relative to germline, V is missing 5 bases and J is missing 6 bases, with 10 bases of the junction outside any gene match. The germline V gene supplies CDR1 SGHTA and CDR2 FQGNSA. There are 17 amino acids in the CDR3, from cysteine to phenylalanine inclusive. The read is trimmed to its CDR3 DNA, 51 bases read in frame from base 1. The library relied on the immunoSEQ multiplex PCR assay. For the multiplex PCR, a mixture combining 60 forward primers for TCR Vbeta segments and 13 reverse primers for TCR Jbeta segments was used. A multiplex PCR assay on genomic DNA amplified the CDR3 region of rearranged TCR beta genes. The Illumina HiSeq System was used to sequence the amplified TCR beta libraries as 87-base-pair reads. The original methods were these. A later analysis tallied roughly 78 million unique TCR beta chains across the 600 to 700 repertoires, and about 12 million of those chains were shared by two or more donors. Raw reads were error-corrected and collapsed into unique sequences with a nearest-neighbor algorithm that merged closely related sequences to remove PCR and sequencing errors. Alignment of CDR3 sequences to IMGT reference sequences was used to assign V, D and J gene segments. For a sequence to be retained, at least a six-nucleotide match to both a V gene segment and a J gene segment was required. A rearrangement counted as productive if the CDR3 had no stop codons and remained in frame with V and J, and every other rearrangement counted as non-productive. Following IMGT convention, CDR3 was defined as the stretch from the second conserved V-encoded cysteine to the conserved J-encoded phenylalanine. In an earlier analysis of 500 to 650 of the donors, sequences lacking an unambiguous match to a single V gene segment were excluded. In an earlier analysis of about 590 of the donors, a V segment was called functional when productive rearrangements were above 56.7%, and segregating when the standard deviation between donors exceeded 5%. A statistical classification framework was developed to diagnose cytomegalovirus status using the catalog of TCR beta chain sequences. V and J gene assignment, in a later analysis, came from comparing TCR nucleotide sequences with IMGT/GENE-DB human TR gene sequences. The TCRdist pipeline was used in a later analysis to assign CDR3 sequences and most-parsimonious VDJ recombination scenarios. In a later analysis, each TCR beta chain was defined by its CDR3 amino acid sequence together with its V-gene family, and reads without a unique V-gene family were excluded. To address suspected cross-contamination and a sequencing artifact, a later analysis removed some 620 highly shared, low-generation-probability nucleotide sequences. A later analysis calculated a clonal expansion index for each public chain from normalized within-repertoire ranks of inferred template counts. Generation probabilities in a later analysis came from a VDJ recombination model fitted to out-of-frame rearrangements, and those results were checked against IGoR. In a later analysis, TCR-TCR, TCR-HLA and TCR-CMV co-occurrence was scored with hypergeometric tests, and a repertoire-size bias correction was applied to TCR pairs. A later analysis estimated false discovery rates by permuting HLA or CMV assignments 20 times. In a later analysis, co-occurring TCRs were grouped with DBSCAN, and TCRdist sequence similarity was added when clustering was performed within HLA-allele-positive subsets. For co-occurrence clustering, repertoires with fewer than 30,000 or more than 120,000 public chains were excluded, along with four to six repertoires with anomalous nucleotide sharing. This is the immuneACCESS table as TCRdb keeps it, with only in-frame sequences that have V and J called. A part of the clones is gone; compared with another copy, unresolved V genes explain less than half, and the rest is unexplained. The V and J calls and clone size are taken from that table; D and trimming were inferred from the DNA. The sample table contains about 130,000 clones; only one count was recorded for 17% of them. The ten biggest clones cover approximately 2.6% of the sample.

The cohort comprised several hundred healthy bone marrow donors. All cohort members were sampled while nominally healthy, although unrecorded immune exposures were likely present. The donor was CMV seropositive and belonged to the group of 250 to 300 seropositive cohort members. Every donor gave a peripheral blood sample, and the peripheral blood mononuclear cells from that sample were used for TCR beta sequencing. The Qiagen DNeasy Blood Extraction Kit was used to extract genomic DNA from the blood cell samples. In regard to this clone: Its antigen remains unidentified. Within one base of it there is no much larger clone, and no base qualities were kept.

The sequenced material came from PBMCs. The receptor was isolated from a female donor in good health and CMV-seropositive. The V and J segments used are TRBV7-2 and TRBJ1-6; 10 of the junction bases match TRBD1. The DNA reads TGTGCCAGCAGCGTAACATCCGGGACAGGGGTTAATTCACCCCTCCACTTT. Its translation is CASSVTSGTGVNSPLHF.